This T cell receptor beta chain stems from a study of beta chain features in type 1 diabetes. Broader study findings: A closer apparent resemblance between naive, central memory and Treg TCRB repertoires was seen in patients than in healthy donors.

Points on this clone: Its antigen is unidentified.

Expressed TCRB transcripts were sequenced because the entire RNA isolate underwent reverse transcription. Naive, central memory and regulatory T cell samples produced a mean of about 3.5 million reads. Method: immunoSEQ multiplex PCR; TCRdb's copy keeps in-frame clones and lacks some. The sample yields about 410,000 clones, approximately 14% seen once. The germline CDR1 and CDR2 sequences are SGDLS and YYNGEE. Deletions cut 3 bases from V and 2 bases from J, with 10 bases between. CDR3 size: 14 residues. The sequenced material came from naive CD4+ T cells from blood. This clonotype originated in a man aged 30 to 45 in good health. The gene calls are TRBV9 and TRBJ2-3; no firm D call. CDR3 amino acids: CASSAHRVTDTQYF. As DNA, the CDR3 is TGTGCCAGCAGCGCCCACCGGGTCACAGATACGCAGTATTTT. The complete variable domain, with remaining parts taken from reference TRBV9 and TRBJ2-3, reads DSGVTQTPKHLITATGQRVTLRCSPRSGDLSVYWYQQSLDQGLQFLIQYYNGEERAKGNILERFSAQQFPDLHSELNLSSLELGDSALYFCASSAHRVTDTQYFGPGTRLTVL.